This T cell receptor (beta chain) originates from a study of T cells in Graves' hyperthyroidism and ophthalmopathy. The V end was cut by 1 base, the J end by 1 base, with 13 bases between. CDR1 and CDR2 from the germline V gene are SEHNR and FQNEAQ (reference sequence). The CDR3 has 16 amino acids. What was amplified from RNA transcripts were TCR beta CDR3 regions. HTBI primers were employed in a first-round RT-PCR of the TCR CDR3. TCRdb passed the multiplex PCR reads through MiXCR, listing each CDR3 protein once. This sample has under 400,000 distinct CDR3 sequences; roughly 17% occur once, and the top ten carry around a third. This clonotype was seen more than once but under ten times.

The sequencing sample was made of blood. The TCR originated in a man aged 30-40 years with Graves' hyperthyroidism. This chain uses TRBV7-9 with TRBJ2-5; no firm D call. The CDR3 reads CASSLVATRSQETQYF. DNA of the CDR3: TGTGCCAGCAGCTTAGTAGCCACCCGAAGCCAAGAGACCCAGTACTTC.